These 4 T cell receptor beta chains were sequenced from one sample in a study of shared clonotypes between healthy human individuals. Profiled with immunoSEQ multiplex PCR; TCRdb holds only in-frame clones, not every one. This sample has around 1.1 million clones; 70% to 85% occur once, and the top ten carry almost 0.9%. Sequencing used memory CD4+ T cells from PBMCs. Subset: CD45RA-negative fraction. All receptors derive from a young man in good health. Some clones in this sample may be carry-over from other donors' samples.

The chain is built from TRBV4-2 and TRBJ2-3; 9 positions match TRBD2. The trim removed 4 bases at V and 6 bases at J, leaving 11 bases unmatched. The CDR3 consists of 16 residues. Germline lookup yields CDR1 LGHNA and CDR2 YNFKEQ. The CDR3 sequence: CASSLGSGRMADTQYF. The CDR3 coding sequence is TGTGCCAGCAGCCTGGGTAGCGGGAGAATGGCGGATACGCAGTATTTT.

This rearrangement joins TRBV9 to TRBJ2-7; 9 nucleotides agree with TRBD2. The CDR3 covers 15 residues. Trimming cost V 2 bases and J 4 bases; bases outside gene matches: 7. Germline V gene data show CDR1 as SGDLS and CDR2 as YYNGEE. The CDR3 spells CASSVGLAEPYEQYF. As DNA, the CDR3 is TGTGCCAGCAGCGTGGGACTAGCTGAACCTTACGAGCAGTACTTC.

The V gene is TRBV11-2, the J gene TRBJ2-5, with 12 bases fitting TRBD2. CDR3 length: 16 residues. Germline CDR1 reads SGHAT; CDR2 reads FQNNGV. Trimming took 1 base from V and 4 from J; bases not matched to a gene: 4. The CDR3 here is CASSLVLAGGVETQYF. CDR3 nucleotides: TGTGCCAGCAGCTTAGTACTAGCGGGAGGTGTAGAGACCCAGTACTTC.

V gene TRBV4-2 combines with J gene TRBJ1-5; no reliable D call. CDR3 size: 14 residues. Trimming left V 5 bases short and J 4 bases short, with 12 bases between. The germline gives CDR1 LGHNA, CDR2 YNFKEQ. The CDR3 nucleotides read TGTGCCAGCAGCTTGGGAGGTACTAATCAGCCCCAGCATTTT. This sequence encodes CASSLGGTNQPQHF.